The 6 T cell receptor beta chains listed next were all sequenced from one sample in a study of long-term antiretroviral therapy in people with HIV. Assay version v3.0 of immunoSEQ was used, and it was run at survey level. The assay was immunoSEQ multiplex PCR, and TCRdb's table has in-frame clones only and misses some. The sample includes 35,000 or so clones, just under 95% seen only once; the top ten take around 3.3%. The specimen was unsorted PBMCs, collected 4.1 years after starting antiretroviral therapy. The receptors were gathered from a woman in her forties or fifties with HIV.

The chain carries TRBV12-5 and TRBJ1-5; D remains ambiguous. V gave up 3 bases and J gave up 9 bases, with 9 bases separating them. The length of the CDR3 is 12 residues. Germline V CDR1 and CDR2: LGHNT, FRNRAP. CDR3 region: CASGLSKGPQHF. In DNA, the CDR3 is TGTGCTAGTGGTTTATCCAAAGGGCCCCAGCATTTT.

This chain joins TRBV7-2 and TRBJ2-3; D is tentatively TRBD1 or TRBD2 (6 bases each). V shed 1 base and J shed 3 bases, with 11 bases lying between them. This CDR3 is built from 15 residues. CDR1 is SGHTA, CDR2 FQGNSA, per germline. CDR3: CASSLDGGGTDTQYF. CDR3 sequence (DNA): TGTGCCAGCAGCTTAGACGGGGGCGGGACAGATACGCAGTATTTT.

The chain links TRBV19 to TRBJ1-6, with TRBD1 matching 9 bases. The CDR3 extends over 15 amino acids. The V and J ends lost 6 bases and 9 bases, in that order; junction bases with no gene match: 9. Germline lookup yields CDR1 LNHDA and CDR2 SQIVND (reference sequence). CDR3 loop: CASRPSGQGGSPLHF. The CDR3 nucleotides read TGTGCCAGTAGGCCCTCGGGACAGGGTGGTTCACCCCTCCACTTT.

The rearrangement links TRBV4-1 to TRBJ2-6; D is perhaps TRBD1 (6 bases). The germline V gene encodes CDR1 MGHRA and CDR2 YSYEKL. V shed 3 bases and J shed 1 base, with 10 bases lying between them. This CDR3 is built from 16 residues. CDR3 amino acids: CASSQETGSGANVLTF. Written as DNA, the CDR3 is TGCGCCAGCAGCCAGGAAACAGGGTCTGGGGCCAACGTCCTGACTTTC.

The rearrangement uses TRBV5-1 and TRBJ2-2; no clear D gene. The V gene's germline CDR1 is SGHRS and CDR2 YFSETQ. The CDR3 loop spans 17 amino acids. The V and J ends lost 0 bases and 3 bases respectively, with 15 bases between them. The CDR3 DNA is TGCGCCAGCAGCTTGGGTTCCCCCTACCAAGACACCGGGGAGCTGTTTTTT. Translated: CASSLGSPYQDTGELFF.

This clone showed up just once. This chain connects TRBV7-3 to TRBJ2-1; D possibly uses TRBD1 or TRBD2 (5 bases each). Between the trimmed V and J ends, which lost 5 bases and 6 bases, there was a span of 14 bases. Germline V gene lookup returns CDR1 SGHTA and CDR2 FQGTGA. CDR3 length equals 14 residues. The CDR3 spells CASSRDPYSNEQFF. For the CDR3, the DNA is TGTGCCAGCAGCCGGGACCCTTACTCCAATGAGCAGTTCTTC.